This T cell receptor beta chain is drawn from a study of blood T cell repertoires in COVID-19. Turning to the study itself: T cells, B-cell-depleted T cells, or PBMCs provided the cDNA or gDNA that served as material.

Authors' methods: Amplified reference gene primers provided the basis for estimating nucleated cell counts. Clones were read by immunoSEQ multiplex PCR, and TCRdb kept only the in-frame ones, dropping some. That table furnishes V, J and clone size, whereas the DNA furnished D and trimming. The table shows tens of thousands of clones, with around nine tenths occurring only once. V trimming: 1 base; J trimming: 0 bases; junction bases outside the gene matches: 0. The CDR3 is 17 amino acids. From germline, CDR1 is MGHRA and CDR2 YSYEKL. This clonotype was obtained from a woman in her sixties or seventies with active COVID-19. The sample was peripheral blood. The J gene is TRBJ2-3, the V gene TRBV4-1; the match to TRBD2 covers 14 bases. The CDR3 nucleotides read TGCGCCAGCAGCCAAGGGACTAGCGGGGGGAGCACAGATACGCAGTATTTT. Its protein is CASSQGTSGGSTDTQYF.